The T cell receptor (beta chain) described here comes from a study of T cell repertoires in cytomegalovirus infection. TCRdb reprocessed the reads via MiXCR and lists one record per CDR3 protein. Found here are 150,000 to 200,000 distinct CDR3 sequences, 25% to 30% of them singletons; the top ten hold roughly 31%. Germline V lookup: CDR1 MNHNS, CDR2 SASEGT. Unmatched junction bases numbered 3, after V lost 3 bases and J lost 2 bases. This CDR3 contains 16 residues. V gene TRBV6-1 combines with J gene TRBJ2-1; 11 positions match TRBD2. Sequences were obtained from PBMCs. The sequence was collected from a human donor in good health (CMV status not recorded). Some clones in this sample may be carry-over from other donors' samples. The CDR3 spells CASSERLAGTYNEQFF. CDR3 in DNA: TGTGCCAGCAGTGAGAGACTAGCGGGGACCTACAATGAGCAGTTCTTC.